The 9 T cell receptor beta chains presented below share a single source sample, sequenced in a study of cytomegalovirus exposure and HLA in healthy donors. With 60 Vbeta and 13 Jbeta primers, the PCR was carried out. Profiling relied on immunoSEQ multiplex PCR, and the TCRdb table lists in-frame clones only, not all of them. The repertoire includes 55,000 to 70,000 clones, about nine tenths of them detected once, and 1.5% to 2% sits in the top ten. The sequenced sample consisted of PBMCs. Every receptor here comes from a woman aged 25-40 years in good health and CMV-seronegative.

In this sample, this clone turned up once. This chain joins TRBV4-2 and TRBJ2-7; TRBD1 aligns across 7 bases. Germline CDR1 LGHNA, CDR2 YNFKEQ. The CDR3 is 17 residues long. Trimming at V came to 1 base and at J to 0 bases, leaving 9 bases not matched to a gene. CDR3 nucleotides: TGTGCCAGCAGCCAAGTTAAGGTGACAGGGAGCTCCTACGAGCAGTACTTC. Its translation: CASSQVKVTGSSYEQYF.

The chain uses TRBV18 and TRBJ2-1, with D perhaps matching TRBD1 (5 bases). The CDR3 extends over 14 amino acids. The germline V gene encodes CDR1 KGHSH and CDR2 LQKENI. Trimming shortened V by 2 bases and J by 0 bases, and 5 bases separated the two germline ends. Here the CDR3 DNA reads TGTGCCAGCTCACCAAGGGGCTCCTACAATGAGCAGTTCTTC. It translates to CASSPRGSYNEQFF.

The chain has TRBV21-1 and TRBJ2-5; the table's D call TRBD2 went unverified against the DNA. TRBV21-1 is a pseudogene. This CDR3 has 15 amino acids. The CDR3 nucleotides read TGTGCCAGCAGCGGAGAGCGGGAGAGCGTAGAGACCCAGTACTTC. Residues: CASSGERESVETQYF.

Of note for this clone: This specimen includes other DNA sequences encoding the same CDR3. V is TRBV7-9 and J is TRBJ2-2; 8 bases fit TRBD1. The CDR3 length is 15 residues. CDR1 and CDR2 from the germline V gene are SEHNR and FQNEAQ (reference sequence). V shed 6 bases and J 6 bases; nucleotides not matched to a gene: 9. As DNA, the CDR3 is TGTGCCAGCAGGAGGACAGGGACGGAGGCCGGGGAGCTGTTTTTT. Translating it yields CASRRTGTEAGELFF.

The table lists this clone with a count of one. CDR3 in DNA: TGTGCCAGCGGACAGGGAGGGTTCAGCTCCTACGAGCAGTACTTC. This translates into CASGQGGFSSYEQYF. The rearrangement joins TRBV2 to TRBJ2-5, with D tentatively TRBD1 (8 bases). The end of the DNA is better explained by TRBJ2-7, so the J call may be wrong. Germline V gene lookup returns CDR1 SNHLY and CDR2 FYNNEI. The length of the CDR3 is 15 residues.

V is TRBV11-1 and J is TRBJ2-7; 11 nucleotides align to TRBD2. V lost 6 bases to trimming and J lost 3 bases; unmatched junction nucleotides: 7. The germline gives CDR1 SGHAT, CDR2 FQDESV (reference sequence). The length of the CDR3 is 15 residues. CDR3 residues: CASSVTSGTLYEQYF. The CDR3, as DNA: TGTGCCAGCAGTGTGACTAGCGGGACCCTCTACGAGCAGTACTTC.

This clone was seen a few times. DNA of the CDR3: TGTGCCAGCAGCTTATTGTACAGATCCTACAATGAGCAGTTCTTC. Translation gives CASSLLYRSYNEQFF. This chain uses TRBV7-6 with TRBJ2-1; no reliable D call. CDR1 and CDR2 from the germline V gene are SGHVS and FNYEAQ. CDR3 length: 15 residues. Trimming removed 2 bases at V and 1 base at J, with 9 bases between.

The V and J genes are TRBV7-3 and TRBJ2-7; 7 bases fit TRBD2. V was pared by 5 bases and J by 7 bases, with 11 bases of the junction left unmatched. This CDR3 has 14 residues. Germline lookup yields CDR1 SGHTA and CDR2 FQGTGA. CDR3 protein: CASSREWEGSEQYF. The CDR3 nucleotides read TGTGCCAGCAGCCGTGAGTGGGAGGGGAGTGAGCAGTACTTC.

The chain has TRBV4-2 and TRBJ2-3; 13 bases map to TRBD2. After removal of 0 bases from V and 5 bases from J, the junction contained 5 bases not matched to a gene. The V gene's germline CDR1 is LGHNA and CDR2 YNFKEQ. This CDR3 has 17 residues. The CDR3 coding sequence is TGTGCCAGCAGCCAAGATGGACTAGCGGGAGCTGAAGATACGCAGTATTTT. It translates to CASSQDGLAGAEDTQYF.